A selection of T cell receptor beta chains follows, all from one sample in a study of blood T cell repertoires in COVID-19. TCRdb's table, derived via immunoSEQ multiplex PCR, lists solely in-frame clones and lacks some. The sample has 15,000 or so clones, almost 90% seen once. The specimen was peripheral blood. The source of these receptors is a human donor in a cohort sampled during active COVID-19. Both conserved end residues are part of each CDR3. The D gene is left open where the match is weak. Some rows have no size entry. The others give once, few or many, or a class for an expanded clone.

d_call	j_call	v_call	cdr3_length	clone_size	cdr3_aa	cdr3_nt
.	TRBJ2-1	TRBV11-2	12	once	CASSLVRNEQFF	TGTGCCAGCAGCTTAGTCCGCAATGAGCAGTTCTTC
TRBD1	TRBJ1-2	TRBV6-1	14	once	CASSEGNRGYGYTF	TGTGCCAGCAGTGAGGGTAACAGGGGATATGGCTACACCTTC
TRBD2	TRBJ2-3	TRBV6-1	17	.	CASSEEVAGAPTDTQYF	TGTGCCAGCAGTGAAGAAGTAGCGGGGGCCCCCACAGATACGCAGTATTTT
.	TRBJ2-1	TRBV27	13	.	CASRRSSYNEQFF	TGTGCCAGCAGGCGGAGCTCCTACAATGAGCAGTTCTTC
TRBD2	TRBJ2-1	TRBV27	17	.	CASSFQVYSGRAYEQFF	TGTGCCAGCAGTTTTCAGGTGTATAGCGGGAGGGCTTATGAGCAGTTCTTC
TRBD2	TRBJ2-1	TRBV5-1	16	.	CASRTTSASSYNEQFF	TGCGCCAGCAGAACAACTAGCGCAAGCTCCTACAATGAGCAGTTCTTC
TRBD2	TRBJ2-5	TRBV7-8	15	.	CASSDLAVGRETQYF	TGTGCCAGCAGTGATCTAGCGGTGGGCCGAGAGACCCAGTACTTC
.	TRBJ2-1	TRBV7-3	15	.	CASSPQGGLYNEQFF	TGTGCCAGCAGCCCCCAGGGGGGACTTTACAATGAGCAGTTCTTC
.	TRBJ1-2	TRBV6-1	15	few	CASSERGGRFYGYTF	TGTGCCAGCAGTGAACGCGGGGGGCGCTTCTATGGCTACACCTTC
.	TRBJ1-4	TRBV2	14	once	CASNIGATNEKLFF	TGTGCCAGCAATATAGGGGCAACTAATGAAAAACTGTTTTTT
.	TRBJ2-5	TRBV12-5	14	.	CASGYWTYRETQYF	TGTGCTAGTGGTTATTGGACTTATAGGGAGACCCAGTACTTC
.	TRBJ2-5	TRBV5-1	14	.	CASSTGQMGETQYF	TGCGCCAGCAGCACAGGGCAAATGGGAGAGACCCAGTACTTC
.	TRBJ1-5	TRBV7-8	14	.	CASSAGFGNQPQHF	TGTGCCAGCAGTGCAGGTTTCGGCAATCAGCCCCAGCATTTT
TRBD1	TRBJ1-1	TRBV5-1	14	.	CASSNPTGWTEAFF	TGCGCCAGCAGCAACCCGACAGGGTGGACTGAAGCTTTCTTT
.	TRBJ2-1	TRBV18	17	once	CASSPRGWEESYNEQFF	TGTGCCAGCTCACCACGGGGGTGGGAGGAGTCCTACAATGAGCAGTTCTTC
TRBD1	TRBJ1-1	TRBV5-1	19	.	CASSLESGGRILHPTEAFF	TGCGCCAGCAGCTTGGAGTCAGGGGGCCGTATACTACACCCCACTGAAGCTTTCTTT
.	TRBJ1-3	TRBV6-1	15	.	CASSEASYSGNTIYF	TGTGCCAGCAGTGAAGCGTCTTACTCTGGAAACACCATATATTTT
TRBD1	TRBJ1-4	TRBV6-6	14	.	CASGGDRVREKLFF	TGTGCCAGCGGGGGGGACAGGGTAAGGGAAAAACTGTTTTTT
.	TRBJ1-3	TRBV12-5	15	few	CASGLVSGSGNTIYF	TGTGCTAGTGGTTTGGTTTCCGGCTCTGGAAACACCATATATTTT
.	TRBJ2-2	TRBV6-6	13	.	CASRGLGAGELFF	TGTGCCAGCAGGGGCCTAGGGGCCGGGGAGCTGTTTTTT
.	TRBJ2-6	TRBV2	15	.	CASSEHSSGANVLTF	TGTGCCAGCAGTGAACATAGCTCTGGGGCCAACGTCCTGACTTTC
TRBD1	TRBJ1-5	TRBV28	15	.	CASSLRTGWGQPQHF	TGTGCCAGCAGTCTGAGGACAGGGTGGGGTCAGCCCCAGCATTTT
.	TRBJ1-1	TRBV20-1	11	.	CSARDRAEAFF	TGCAGTGCTAGAGATCGGGCTGAAGCTTTCTTT
TRBD2	TRBJ2-1	TRBV5-5	16	.	CASSLFRASGFDEQFF	TGTGCCAGCAGCTTGTTTCGCGCTAGCGGGTTCGATGAGCAGTTCTTC
TRBD2	TRBJ2-7	TRBV6-2/TRBV6-3	15	few	CASSYYRTSGDEQYF	TGTGCCAGCAGTTACTACCGGACTAGCGGTGACGAGCAGTACTTC
.	TRBJ2-5	TRBV7-2	14	.	CASSLGGDQETQYF	TGTGCCAGCAGCTTAGGGGGGGACCAAGAGACCCAGTACTTC
TRBD2	TRBJ2-1	TRBV19	13	.	CASSRGLVNEQFF	TGTGCCAGTAGTCGAGGACTAGTCAATGAGCAGTTCTTC
.	TRBJ1-5	TRBV4-1	17	.	CASSQDPQGPGYQPQHF	TGCGCCAGCAGCCAAGATCCCCAAGGCCCCGGGTATCAGCCCCAGCATTTT
.	TRBJ2-5	TRBV27	14	.	CASSLSSGIETQYF	TGTGCCAGCAGTTTATCGTCCGGGATAGAGACCCAGTACTTC